This record looks at one T cell receptor (beta chain) sequence and its context. The antigen remains unidentified. The sample originates from a study of shared clonotypes between healthy human individuals. Study context: Three men and two women, aged 18 to 49, were donors.

Each subset's genomic DNA was split evenly across several immunoSEQ plates. Libraries were prepared by immunoSEQ multiplex PCR; TCRdb keeps only in-frame clonotypes and omits some of them. The data contain approximately 1.9 million clones, about 94% of them singletons. The naive CD8 fraction comprised CD45RO-negative cells positively selected for CCR7 and excluded terminally differentiated effector memory CD45RA+ cells. All of the donors resided in Nashville, Tennessee, and each was a Caucasian adult. The trim removed 3 bases at V and 4 bases at J, leaving 12 bases unmatched. In germline, CDR1 is MDHEN, CDR2 SYDVKM. CDR3 length: 17 amino acids. Study-level results: Rarefaction analysis demonstrated incomplete sorted-subset sequencing notwithstanding large depth.

This sequence was found in a man aged 18 to 29 in good health. Some clones in this sample may be carry-over from other donors' samples. The material sequenced was naive CD8+ T cells from PBMCs. V is TRBV28 and J is TRBJ2-7, with 10 bases matching TRBD1. CDR3 in DNA: TGTGCCAGCAGTTTGTGGGTGACAGGGGGCACCGTATACGAGCAGTACTTC. It is translated as CASSLWVTGGTVYEQYF.